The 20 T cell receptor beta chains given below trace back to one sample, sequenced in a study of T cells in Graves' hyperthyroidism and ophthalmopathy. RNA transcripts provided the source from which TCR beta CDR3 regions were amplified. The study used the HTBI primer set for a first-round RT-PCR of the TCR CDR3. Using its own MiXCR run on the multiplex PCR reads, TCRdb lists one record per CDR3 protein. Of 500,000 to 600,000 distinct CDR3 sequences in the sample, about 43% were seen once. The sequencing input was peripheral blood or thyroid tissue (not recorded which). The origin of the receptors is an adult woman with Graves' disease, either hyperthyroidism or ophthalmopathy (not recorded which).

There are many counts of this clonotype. DNA of the CDR3: TGTGCCAGCAGCCCTGGGGACCGAGACACTGAAGCTTTCTTT. Protein sequence: CASSPGDRDTEAFF. The rearrangement links TRBV3-1 to TRBJ1-1, with D perhaps matching TRBD1 (5 bases). Germline lookup yields CDR1 LGHDT and CDR2 YNNKEL (reference sequence). The CDR3 covers 14 residues. The V end lost 4 bases, the J end lost 3 bases, and 12 bases lay between the germline ends. The variable domain in full, completed from reference TRBV3-1 and TRBJ1-1, reads DTAVSQTPKYLVTQMGNDKSIKCEQNLGHDTMYWYKQDSKKFLKIMFSYNNKELIINETVPNRFSPKSPDKAHLNLHINSLELGDSAVYFCASSPGDRDTEAFFGQGTRLTVV.

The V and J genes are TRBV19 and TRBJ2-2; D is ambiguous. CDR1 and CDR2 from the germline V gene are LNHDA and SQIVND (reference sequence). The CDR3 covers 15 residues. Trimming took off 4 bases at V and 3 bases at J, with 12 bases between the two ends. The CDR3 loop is CASSRLLSDTGELFF. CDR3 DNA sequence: TGTGCCAGTAGTAGGCTCCTATCAGACACCGGGGAGCTGTTTTTT.

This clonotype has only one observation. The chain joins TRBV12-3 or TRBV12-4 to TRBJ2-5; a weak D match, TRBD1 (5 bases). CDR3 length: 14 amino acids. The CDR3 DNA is TGTGCAACCGAATCCCAGGGCGATCAAGAGACCCAGTACTTC. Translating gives CATESQGDQETQYF.

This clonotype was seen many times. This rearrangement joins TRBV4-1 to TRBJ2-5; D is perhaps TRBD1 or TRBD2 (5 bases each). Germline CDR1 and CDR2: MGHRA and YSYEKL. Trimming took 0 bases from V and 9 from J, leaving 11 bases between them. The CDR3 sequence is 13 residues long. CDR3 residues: CASSQEGVPPQYF. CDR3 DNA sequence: TGCGCCAGCAGCCAAGAGGGGGTCCCGCCCCAGTACTTC.

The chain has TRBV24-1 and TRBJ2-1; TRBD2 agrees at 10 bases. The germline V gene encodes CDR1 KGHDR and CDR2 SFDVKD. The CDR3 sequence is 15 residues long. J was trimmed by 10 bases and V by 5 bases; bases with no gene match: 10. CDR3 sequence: CATSAHGLAASEQFF. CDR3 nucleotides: TGTGCCACCAGTGCCCACGGACTAGCGGCGTCCGAGCAGTTCTTC.

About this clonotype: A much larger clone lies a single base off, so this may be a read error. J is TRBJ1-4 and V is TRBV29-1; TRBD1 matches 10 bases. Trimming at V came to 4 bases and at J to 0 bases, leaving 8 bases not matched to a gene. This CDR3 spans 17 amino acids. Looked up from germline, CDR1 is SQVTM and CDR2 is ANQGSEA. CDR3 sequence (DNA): TGCAGCGTTGGGGGGGACAGGGGCCATGCAACTAATGAAAAACTGTTTTTT. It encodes CSVGGDRGHATNEKLFF.

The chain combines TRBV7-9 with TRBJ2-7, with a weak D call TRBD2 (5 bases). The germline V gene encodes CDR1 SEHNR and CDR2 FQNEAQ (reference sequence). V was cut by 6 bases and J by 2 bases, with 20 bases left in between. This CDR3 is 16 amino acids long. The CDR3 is CASSARTRRTTYEQYF. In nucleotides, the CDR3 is TGTGCCAGCAGTGCTAGAACCAGGAGGACCACCTACGAGCAGTACTTC. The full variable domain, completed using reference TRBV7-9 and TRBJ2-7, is DTGVSQNPRHKITKRGQNVTFRCDPISEHNRLYWYRQTLGQGPEFLTYFQNEAQLEKSRLLSDRFSAERPKGSFSTLEIQRTEQGDSAMYLCASSARTRRTTYEQYFGPGTRLTVT.

The CDR3 DNA reads TGCAGCGTTGAAGGCAGGCACTCTGGAAACACCTTC. As protein: CSVEGRHSGNTF. The rearrangement links TRBV29-1 to TRBJ1-2; D is undetermined. V was clipped by 1 base and J by 12 bases, with 15 bases between them. Germline-derived CDR1 and CDR2 are SQVTM and ANQGSEA. CDR3 length: 12 amino acids.

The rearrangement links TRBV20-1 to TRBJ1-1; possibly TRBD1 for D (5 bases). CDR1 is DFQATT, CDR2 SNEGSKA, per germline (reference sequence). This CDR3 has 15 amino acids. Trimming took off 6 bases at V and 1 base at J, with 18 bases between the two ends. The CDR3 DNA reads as TGCAGTGCAGGGGCGGAACGCACCGGGAACACTGAAGCTTTCTTT. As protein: CSAGAERTGNTEAFF.

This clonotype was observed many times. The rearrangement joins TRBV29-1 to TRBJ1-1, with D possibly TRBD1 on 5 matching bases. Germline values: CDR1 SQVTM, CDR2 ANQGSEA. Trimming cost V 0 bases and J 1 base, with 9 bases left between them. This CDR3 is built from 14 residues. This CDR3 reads CSVEDRVGNTEAFF. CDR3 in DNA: TGCAGCGTTGAAGACAGGGTTGGGAACACTGAAGCTTTCTTT.

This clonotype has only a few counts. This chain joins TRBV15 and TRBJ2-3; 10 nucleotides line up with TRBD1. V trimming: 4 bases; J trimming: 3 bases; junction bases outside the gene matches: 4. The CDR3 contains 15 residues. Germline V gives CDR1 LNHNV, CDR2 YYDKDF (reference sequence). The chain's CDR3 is CATSTRGQGTDTQYF. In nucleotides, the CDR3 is TGTGCCACCAGCACACGGGGACAGGGGACAGATACGCAGTATTTT.

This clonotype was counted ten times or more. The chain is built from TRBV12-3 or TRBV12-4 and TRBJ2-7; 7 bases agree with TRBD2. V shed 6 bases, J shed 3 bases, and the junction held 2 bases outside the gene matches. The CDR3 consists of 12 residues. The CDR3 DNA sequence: TGTGCCAGCAGCCGGGACTACTACGAGCAGTACTTC. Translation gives CASSRDYYEQYF.

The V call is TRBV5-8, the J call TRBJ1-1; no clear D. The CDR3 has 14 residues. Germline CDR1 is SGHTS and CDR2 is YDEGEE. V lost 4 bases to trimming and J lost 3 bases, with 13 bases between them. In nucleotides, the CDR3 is TGTGCCAGCAGCCCGTTGGGCCTGGACACTGAAGCTTTCTTT. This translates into CASSPLGLDTEAFF.

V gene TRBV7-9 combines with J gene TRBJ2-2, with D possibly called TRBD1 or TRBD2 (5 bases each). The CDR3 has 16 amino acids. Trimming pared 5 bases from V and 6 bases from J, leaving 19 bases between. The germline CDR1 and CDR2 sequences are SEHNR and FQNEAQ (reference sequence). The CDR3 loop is CASSPAGTRLPGELFF. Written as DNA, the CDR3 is TGTGCCAGCAGCCCAGCCGGGACCCGGCTCCCCGGGGAGCTGTTTTTT. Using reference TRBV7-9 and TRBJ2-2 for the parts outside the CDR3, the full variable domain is DTGVSQNPRHKITKRGQNVTFRCDPISEHNRLYWYRQTLGQGPEFLTYFQNEAQLEKSRLLSDRFSAERPKGSFSTLEIQRTEQGDSAMYLCASSPAGTRLPGELFFGEGSRLTVL.

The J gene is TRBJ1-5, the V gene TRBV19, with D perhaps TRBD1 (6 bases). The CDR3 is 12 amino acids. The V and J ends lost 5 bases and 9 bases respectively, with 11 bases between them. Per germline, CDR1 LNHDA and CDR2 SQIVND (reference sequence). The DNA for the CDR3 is TGTGCCAGTAGTGGGGGCCGGGGGCCCCAGCATTTT. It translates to CASSGGRGPQHF. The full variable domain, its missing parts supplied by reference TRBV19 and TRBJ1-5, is DGGITQSPKYLFRKEGQNVTLSCEQNLNHDAMYWYRQDPGQGLRLIYYSQIVNDFQKGDIAEGYSVSREKKESFPLTVTSAQKNPTAFYLCASSGGRGPQHFGDGTRLSIL.

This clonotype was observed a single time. The CDR3 region has the DNA TGCAGTGCTAGCCAGGAGGGCCCTATCTATGGCTACACCTTC. Its translation is CSASQEGPIYGYTF. The chain combines TRBV20-1 with TRBJ1-2; D is undetermined. V was clipped by 3 bases and J by 4 bases, with 15 bases between them. CDR1 is DFQATT, CDR2 SNEGSKA, per germline (reference sequence). The length of the CDR3 is 14 residues.

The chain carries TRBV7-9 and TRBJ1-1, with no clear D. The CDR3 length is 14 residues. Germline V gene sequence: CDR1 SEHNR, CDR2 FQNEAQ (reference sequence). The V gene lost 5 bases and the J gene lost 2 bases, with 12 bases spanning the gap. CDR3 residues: CASSVGDTNTEAFF. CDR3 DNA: TGTGCCAGCAGCGTAGGAGACACAAACACTGAAGCTTTCTTT.

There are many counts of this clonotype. The CDR3: CASSERDLSYEQYF. Here the CDR3 DNA reads TGTGCCAGCAGTGAACGGGACTTATCCTACGAGCAGTACTTC. The rearrangement uses TRBV6-1 and TRBJ2-7; maybe TRBD2 (6 bases). Trimming removed 2 bases from V and 1 base from J, with 9 bases in between. Germline V gives CDR1 MNHNS, CDR2 SASEGT. This CDR3 is 14 amino acids long.

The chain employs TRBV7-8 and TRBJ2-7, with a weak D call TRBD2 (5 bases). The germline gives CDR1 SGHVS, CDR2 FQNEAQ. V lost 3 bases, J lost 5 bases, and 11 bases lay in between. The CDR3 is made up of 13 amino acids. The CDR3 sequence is CASSLVRAHEQYF. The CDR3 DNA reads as TGTGCCAGCAGCTTGGTGAGGGCCCACGAGCAGTACTTC.

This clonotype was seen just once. CDR3 sequence: CAISARADRGETQYF. The CDR3 coding sequence is TGTGCCATCAGTGCTAGAGCGGACAGGGGAGAGACCCAGTACTTC. The V gene is TRBV10-3, the J gene TRBJ2-5, with 9 bases lining up with TRBD1. V dropped 4 bases and J dropped 4; count of bases not matched to a gene: 7. Germline V gene data show CDR1 as ENHRY and CDR2 as SYGVKD. The CDR3 consists of 15 residues.